The clone carrying this T cell receptor (beta chain) has at least ten counts. This record comes from a study of identical twins. There are 16 residues in the CDR3. V dropped 2 bases and J dropped 6 bases, with 17 bases sitting between them. Germline CDR1 is SGHTA and CDR2 is FQGNSA. Each CDR3 protein gets one entry after TCRdb re-called the 5' RACE reads with MiXCR. Among 1.5 million to 2 million distinct CDR3 sequences listed, under 35% were seen once. The receptor was isolated from a newborn girl in good health. The sample comprised cord blood. The V call is TRBV7-2, the J call TRBJ2-1; D possibly corresponds to TRBD2 (5 bases). The CDR3: CASSLMETTNTNEQFF. For the CDR3, the DNA is TGTGCCAGCAGCTTAATGGAGACTACCAATACCAATGAGCAGTTCTTC.